This T cell receptor (beta chain) was recovered during a study of STAT5B mutations in CD4+ large granular lymphocyte leukemia. General study findings and limits: No patients shared main leukemic clonotypes, though 25% to 30% appeared at low frequency elsewhere. Patient CD4-sorted repertoires stayed more clonal than healthy ones after leukemic-clone removal.

Healthy controls were blood donor buffy coats. Note on this clone: Antigen unknown.

Study processing details: A productive frequency of 2.59 x 10-5 was the lowest detectable. Libraries were prepared by immunoSEQ multiplex PCR; TCRdb keeps only in-frame clonotypes and omits some of them. For V, J and clone size, that table is used; D and trimming come from the DNA. The data contain 30,000 or so clones, about 77% of them singletons. The CDR3 sequence is 15 residues long. CDR1 is MNHEY, CDR2 SMNVEV, per germline (reference sequence). The V and J ends lost 4 bases and 5 bases, in that order; junction bases with no gene match: 3. The chain uses TRBV27 and TRBJ2-1; 12 nucleotides align to TRBD2. The sequence was obtained from a human donor in good health. The sample comprised CD4+ T cells from blood buffy coats. CDR3 in DNA: TGTGCCAGCAGTTCGAGACTAGCGGGAGACAATGAGCAGTTCTTC. It codes for CASSSRLAGDNEQFF.